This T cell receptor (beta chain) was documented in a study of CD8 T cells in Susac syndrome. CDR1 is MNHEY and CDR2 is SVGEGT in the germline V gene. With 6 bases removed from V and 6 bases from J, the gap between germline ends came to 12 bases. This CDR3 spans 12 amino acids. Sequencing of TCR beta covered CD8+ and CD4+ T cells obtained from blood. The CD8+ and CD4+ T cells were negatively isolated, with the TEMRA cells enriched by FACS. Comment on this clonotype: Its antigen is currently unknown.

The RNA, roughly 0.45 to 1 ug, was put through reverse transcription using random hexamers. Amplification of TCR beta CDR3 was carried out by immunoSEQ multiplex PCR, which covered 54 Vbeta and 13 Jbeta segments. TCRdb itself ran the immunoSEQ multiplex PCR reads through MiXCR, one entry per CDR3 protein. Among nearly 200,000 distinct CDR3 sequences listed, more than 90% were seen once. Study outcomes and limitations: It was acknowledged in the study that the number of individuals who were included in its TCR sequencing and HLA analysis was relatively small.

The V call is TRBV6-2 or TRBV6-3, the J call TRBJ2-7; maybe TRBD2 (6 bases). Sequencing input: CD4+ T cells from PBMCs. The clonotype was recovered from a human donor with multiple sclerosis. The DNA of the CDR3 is TGTGCCAGCAGGACGGGAGTAGGCGAGCAGTACTTC. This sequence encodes CASRTGVGEQYF.